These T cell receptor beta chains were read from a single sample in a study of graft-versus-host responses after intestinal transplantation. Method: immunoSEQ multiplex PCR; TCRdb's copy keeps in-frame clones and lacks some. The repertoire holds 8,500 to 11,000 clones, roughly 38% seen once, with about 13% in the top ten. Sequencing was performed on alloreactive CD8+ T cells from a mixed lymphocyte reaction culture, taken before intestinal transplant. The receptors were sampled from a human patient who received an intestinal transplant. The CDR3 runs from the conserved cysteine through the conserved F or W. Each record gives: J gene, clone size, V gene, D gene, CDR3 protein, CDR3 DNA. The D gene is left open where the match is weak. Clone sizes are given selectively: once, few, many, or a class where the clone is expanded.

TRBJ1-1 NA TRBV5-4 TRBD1 CASSSRTGGTEAFF TGTGCCAGCAGCAGCCGGACAGGAGGCACTGAAGCTTTCTTT
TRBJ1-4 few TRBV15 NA CATSSGGIEKLFF TGTGCCACCAGCAGCGGAGGTATCGAAAAACTGTTTTTT
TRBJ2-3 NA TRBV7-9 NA CASSPRSRPDSSTDTQYF TGTGCCAGCAGCCCCCGGAGCCGGCCAGACTCTAGCACAGATACGCAGTATTTT
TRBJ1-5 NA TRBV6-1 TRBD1 CASSEAGQGMDSNQPQHF TGTGCCAGCAGTGAAGCAGGACAGGGTATGGATAGCAATCAGCCCCAGCATTTT
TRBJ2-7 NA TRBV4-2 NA CASSRTGRAYEQYF TGTGCCAGCTCCCGGACTGGCCGAGCTTACGAGCAGTACTTC
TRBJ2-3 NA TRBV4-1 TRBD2 CASSQKPLAGGTDTQYF TGCGCCAGCAGCCAGAAGCCCCTAGCGGGGGGCACAGATACGCAGTATTTT
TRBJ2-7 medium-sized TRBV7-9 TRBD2 CASSLLDGASGDYEQYF TGTGCCAGCAGCTTATTGGATGGGGCTAGCGGGGACTACGAGCAGTACTTC
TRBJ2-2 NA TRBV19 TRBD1 CASSSLTGTVNTGELFF TGTGCCAGTAGTTCCCTTACCGGGACAGTGAACACCGGGGAGCTGTTTTTT
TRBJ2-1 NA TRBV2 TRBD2 CASSDGRGGAYNEQFF TGTGCCAGCAGTGATGGTCGGGGGGGGGCCTACAATGAGCAGTTCTTC
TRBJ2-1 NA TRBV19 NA CASSIWYRENEQFF TGTGCCAGTAGTATTTGGTACAGGGAGAATGAGCAGTTCTTC
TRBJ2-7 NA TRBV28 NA CASSLGRVAYEQYF TGTGCCAGCAGTTTGGGTCGGGTGGCCTACGAGCAGTACTTC
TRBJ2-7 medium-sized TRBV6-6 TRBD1 CASSPRGTGRGEQYF TGTGCCAGCAGCCCTCGGGGGACAGGTCGCGGCGAGCAGTACTTC
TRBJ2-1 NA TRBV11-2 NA CASSSNRYNEQFF TGTGCCAGCAGCTCCAATCGGTACAATGAGCAGTTCTTC
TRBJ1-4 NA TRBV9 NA CASSVGEGGETNEKLFF TGTGCCAGCAGCGTAGGAGAAGGGGGAGAAACTAATGAAAAACTGTTTTTT
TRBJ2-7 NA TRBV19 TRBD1 CASSISGTGDREQYF TGTGCCAGTAGTATATCCGGGACAGGGGATAGGGAGCAGTACTTC
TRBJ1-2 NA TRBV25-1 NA CASSARGGRGGYTF TGTGCCAGCAGTGCCCGGGGAGGAAGGGGTGGCTACACCTTC
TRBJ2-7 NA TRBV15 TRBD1 CATSGDRGDEQYF TGTGCCACTAGCGGGGACAGGGGCGACGAGCAGTACTTC
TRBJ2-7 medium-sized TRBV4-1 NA CASSQDKSYEQYF TGCGCCAGCAGCCAAGACAAATCCTACGAGCAGTACTTC
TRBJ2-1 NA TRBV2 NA CASSEWGGPYNEQFF TGTGCCAGCAGTGAGTGGGGGGGGCCCTACAATGAGCAGTTCTTC
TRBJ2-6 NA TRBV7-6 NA CASSLEPVPLGANVLTF TGTGCCAGCAGCTTAGAACCGGTCCCTCTAGGGGCCAACGTCCTGACTTTC
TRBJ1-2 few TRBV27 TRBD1 CASSAEFINRGRKGYTF TGTGCCAGCAGTGCTGAATTTATAAACAGGGGGCGCAAGGGCTACACCTTC
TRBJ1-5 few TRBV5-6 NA CASSLSGGSNQPQHF TGTGCCAGCAGCTTGTCGGGAGGTAGCAATCAGCCCCAGCATTTT
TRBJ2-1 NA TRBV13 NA CASSPPPRSYNEQFF TGTGCCAGCAGCCCCCCTCCGCGGTCCTACAATGAGCAGTTCTTC
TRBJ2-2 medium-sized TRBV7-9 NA CASPPQDRNTGELFF TGTGCCAGCCCTCCCCAGGACAGAAACACCGGGGAGCTGTTTTTT
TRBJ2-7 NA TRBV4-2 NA CASSQEAFYEQYF TGTGCCAGCAGCCAGGAGGCCTTCTACGAGCAGTACTTC
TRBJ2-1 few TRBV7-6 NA CASSPLRGHEQFF TGTGCCAGCAGTCCCCTCAGGGGCCATGAGCAGTTCTTC
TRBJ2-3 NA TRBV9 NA CASSLDRSTDTQYF TGTGCCAGCAGCCTAGACAGGAGCACAGATACGCAGTATTTT
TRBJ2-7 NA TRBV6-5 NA CASSRWGDDYEQYF TGTGCCAGCAGCCGCTGGGGGGACGACTACGAGCAGTACTTC
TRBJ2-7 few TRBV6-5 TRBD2 CASRPGLEYEQYF TGTGCCAGCAGACCGGGACTAGAGTACGAGCAGTACTTC
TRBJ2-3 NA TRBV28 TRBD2 CASSLTSGSTDTQYF TGTGCCAGCAGTTTGACTAGCGGGAGTACAGATACGCAGTATTTT
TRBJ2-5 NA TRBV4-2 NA CASSQVQDQETQYF TGTGCCAGCAGCCAAGTCCAGGACCAAGAGACCCAGTACTTC
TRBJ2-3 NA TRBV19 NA CASSTPSGTDTQYF TGTGCCAGTAGTACCCCCAGCGGCACAGATACGCAGTATTTT
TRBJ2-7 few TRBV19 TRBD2 CASSRTSGSINEQYF TGTGCCAGTAGTAGGACTAGCGGGAGCATCAACGAGCAGTACTTC
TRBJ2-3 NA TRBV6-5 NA CASSYWGGATQYF TGTGCCAGCAGTTATTGGGGGGGCGCTACGCAGTATTTT
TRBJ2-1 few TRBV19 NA CASSMTLAYNEQFF TGTGCCAGTAGTATGACACTAGCCTACAATGAGCAGTTCTTC
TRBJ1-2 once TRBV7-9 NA CASSSGVYGYTF TGTGCCAGCAGCTCAGGGGTTTATGGCTACACCTTC
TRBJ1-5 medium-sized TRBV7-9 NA CASSPSGRGQPQHF TGTGCCAGCAGCCCGAGTGGACGGGGACAGCCCCAGCATTTT
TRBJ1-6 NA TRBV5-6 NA CASSRTEINSPLHF TGTGCCAGCAGCCGGACAGAGATTAACTCACCCCTCCACTTT
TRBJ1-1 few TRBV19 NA CASSVGASTEAFF TGTGCCAGTAGTGTGGGGGCCAGCACTGAAGCTTTCTTT
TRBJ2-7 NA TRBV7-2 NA CASSPPSSYEQYF TGTGCCAGCAGCCCCCCGTCCTCCTACGAGCAGTACTTC
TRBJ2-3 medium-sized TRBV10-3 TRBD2 CAISDLKRGEGADTQYF TGTGCCATCAGTGACCTAAAACGCGGGGAGGGCGCAGATACGCAGTATTTT
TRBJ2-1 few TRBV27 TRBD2 CASSLSGGDYNEQFF TGTGCCAGCAGTTTGAGCGGGGGGGACTACAATGAGCAGTTCTTC
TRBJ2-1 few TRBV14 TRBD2 CASSQDWVGVAGSVGREQFF TGTGCCAGCAGCCAAGATTGGGTAGGAGTAGCGGGCTCGGTTGGCAGAGAGCAGTTCTTC
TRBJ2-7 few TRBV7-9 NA CASSLSGAYEQYF TGTGCCAGCAGCTTATCCGGGGCCTACGAGCAGTACTTC
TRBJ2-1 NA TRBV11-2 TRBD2 CASSVPLGTRRNEQFF TGTGCCAGCAGCGTTCCCCTGGGGACTAGGAGGAATGAGCAGTTCTTC
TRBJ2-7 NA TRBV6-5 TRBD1 CASSLGQTYEQYF TGTGCCAGCAGTCTGGGACAGACCTACGAGCAGTACTTC
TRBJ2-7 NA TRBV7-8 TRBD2 CASSVGLAASYEQYF TGTGCCAGCAGCGTGGGACTAGCGGCCTCCTACGAGCAGTACTTC
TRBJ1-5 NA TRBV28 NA CASSFRGTYSNQPQHF TGTGCCAGCAGTTTTAGGGGAACCTATAGCAATCAGCCCCAGCATTTT
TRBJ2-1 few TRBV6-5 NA CASSYYGGQSYNEQFF TGTGCCAGCAGTTACTACGGCGGCCAATCCTACAATGAGCAGTTCTTC
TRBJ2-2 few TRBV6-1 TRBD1 CASSEGQGAAGELFF TGTGCCAGCAGTGAGGGACAGGGGGCGGCCGGGGAGCTGTTTTTT
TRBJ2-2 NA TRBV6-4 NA CASSVLPTGELFF TGTGCCAGCAGTGTCCTTCCCACCGGGGAGCTGTTTTTT
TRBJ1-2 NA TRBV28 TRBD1 CASSFGTGDGYTF TGTGCCAGCAGTTTCGGGACAGGGGATGGCTACACCTTC
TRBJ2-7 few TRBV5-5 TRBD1 CASSLVQGVYEQYF TGTGCCAGCAGCTTGGTCCAGGGGGTATACGAGCAGTACTTC
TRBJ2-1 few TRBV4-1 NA CASSQVSSPNSYNEQFF TGCGCCAGCAGCCAAGTCTCCAGTCCCAACTCCTACAATGAGCAGTTCTTC
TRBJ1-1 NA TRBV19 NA CASRVDTEAFF TGTGCCAGCAGGGTGGACACTGAAGCTTTCTTT
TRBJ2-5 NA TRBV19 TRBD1 CASSIVPGQGGETQYF TGTGCCAGTAGTATAGTACCGGGACAGGGAGGAGAGACCCAGTACTTC
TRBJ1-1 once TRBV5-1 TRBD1 CASSALLQGAQKAFF TGCGCCAGCAGTGCCCTACTACAGGGGGCGCAGAAAGCTTTCTTT
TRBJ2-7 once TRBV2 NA CASSGEIYEQYF TGTGCCAGCAGTGGGGAGATCTACGAGCAGTACTTC
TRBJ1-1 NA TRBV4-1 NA CASSQKTVMNTEAFF TGCGCCAGCAGCCAAAAGACAGTGATGAACACTGAAGCTTTCTTT
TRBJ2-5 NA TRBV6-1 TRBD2 CASSERLWASGLETQYF TGTGCCAGCAGTGAACGGCTCTGGGCTAGCGGGTTGGAGACCCAGTACTTC